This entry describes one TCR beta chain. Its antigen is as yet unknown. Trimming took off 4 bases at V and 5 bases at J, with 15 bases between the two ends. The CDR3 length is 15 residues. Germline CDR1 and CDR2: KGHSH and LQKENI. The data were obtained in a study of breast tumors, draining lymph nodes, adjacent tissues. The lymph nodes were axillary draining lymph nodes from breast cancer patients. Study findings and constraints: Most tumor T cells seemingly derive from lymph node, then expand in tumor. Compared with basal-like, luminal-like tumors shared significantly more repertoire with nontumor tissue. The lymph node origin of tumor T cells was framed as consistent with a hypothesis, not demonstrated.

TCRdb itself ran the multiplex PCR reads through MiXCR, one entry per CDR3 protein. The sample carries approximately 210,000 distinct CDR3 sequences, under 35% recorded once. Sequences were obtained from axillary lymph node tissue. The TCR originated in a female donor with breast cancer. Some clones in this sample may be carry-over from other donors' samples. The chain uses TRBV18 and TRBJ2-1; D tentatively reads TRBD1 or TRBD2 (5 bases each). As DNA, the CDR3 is TGTGCCAGCTCACAAGGTAGGGGAGTAAACAATGAGCAGTTCTTC. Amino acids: CASSQGRGVNNEQFF.